These T cell receptor beta chains were read from a single sample in a study of identifying expanded T cells in peripheral blood. Clones were read by immunoSEQ multiplex PCR, and TCRdb kept only the in-frame ones, dropping some. The sample yields roughly 100,000 clones, approximately 90% seen once. The specimen was blood. These receptors were taken from a person aged 18 to 70 in good health. CDR3s include the opening cysteine and the closing phenylalanine or tryptophan. The D gene is left open where the match is weak. Size values are once, few and many counts, or a class for expanded clones, and some rows have none.

v_gene: TRBV7-9
j_gene: TRBJ2-7
d_gene: .
abundance: .
CDR3nt: TGTGCCAGCAGCTTAGTTCCGGGGCTTTATGGCGAGCAGTACTTC
CDR3aa: CASSLVPGLYGEQYF

v_gene: TRBV30
j_gene: TRBJ1-4
d_gene: .
abundance: .
CDR3nt: TGTGCCTGGAGTAAGGGGGGTAGAGAAAAACTGTTTTTT
CDR3aa: CAWSKGGREKLFF

v_gene: TRBV5-1
j_gene: TRBJ2-5
d_gene: TRBD2
abundance: .
CDR3nt: TGCGCCAGCAGCTCTAGCGGGAGTTCAGAGACCCAGTACTTC
CDR3aa: CASSSSGSSETQYF

v_gene: TRBV30
j_gene: TRBJ2-3
d_gene: .
abundance: once
CDR3nt: TGTGCCTGGAGAGAGAATACAGATACGCAGTATTTT
CDR3aa: CAWRENTDTQYF

v_gene: TRBV5-1
j_gene: TRBJ1-2
d_gene: TRBD1
abundance: few
CDR3nt: TGCGCCAGCAGCTATCGGACAGGGCCCAATGGCTACACCTTC
CDR3aa: CASSYRTGPNGYTF

v_gene: TRBV29-1
j_gene: TRBJ1-1
d_gene: .
abundance: .
CDR3nt: TGCAGCGTCACGACAGGTCTGAACACTGAAGCTTTCTTT
CDR3aa: CSVTTGLNTEAFF

v_gene: TRBV4-1
j_gene: TRBJ2-2
d_gene: TRBD2
abundance: .
CDR3nt: TGCGCCAGCAGCTATGCTAGCGGGAGATCAGTCGGGGAGCTGTTTTTT
CDR3aa: CASSYASGRSVGELFF

v_gene: TRBV28
j_gene: TRBJ1-1
d_gene: TRBD1
abundance: .
CDR3nt: TGTGCCAGCAGTCCGGGACAGCACACTGAAGCTTTCTTT
CDR3aa: CASSPGQHTEAFF

v_gene: TRBV7-3
j_gene: TRBJ1-6
d_gene: TRBD1
abundance: .
CDR3nt: TGTGCCAGCAGCCCGACAGGGGGGAATTCACCCCTCCACTTT
CDR3aa: CASSPTGGNSPLHF

v_gene: TRBV7-7
j_gene: TRBJ2-1
d_gene: TRBD1
abundance: .
CDR3nt: TGTGCCAGCAGCCCCGGACAGGTCCACAATGAGCAGTTCTTC
CDR3aa: CASSPGQVHNEQFF

v_gene: TRBV28
j_gene: TRBJ1-5
d_gene: TRBD1
abundance: .
CDR3nt: TGTGCCAGCAGTTTCCGACAGGGTGATCAGCCCCAGCATTTT
CDR3aa: CASSFRQGDQPQHF

v_gene: TRBV7-3
j_gene: TRBJ1-5
d_gene: .
abundance: .
CDR3nt: TGTGCCAGCAGCCTATTCAGGGGTGAGCCCCAGCATTTT
CDR3aa: CASSLFRGEPQHF

v_gene: TRBV29-1
j_gene: TRBJ2-1
d_gene: .
abundance: .
CDR3nt: TGCAGCGTTGACCGATATGGGTTAAGTGAGCAGTTCTTC
CDR3aa: CSVDRYGLSEQFF

v_gene: TRBV27
j_gene: TRBJ1-1
d_gene: TRBD1
abundance: .
CDR3nt: TGTGCCAGCAGTTCAGTCCCGGGACAGGAAGACACTGAAGCTTTCTTT
CDR3aa: CASSSVPGQEDTEAFF

v_gene: TRBV5-4
j_gene: TRBJ2-3
d_gene: TRBD2
abundance: .
CDR3nt: TGTGCCAGCAGCCTGGGACTAGGTCAGACAGATACGCAGTATTTT
CDR3aa: CASSLGLGQTDTQYF

v_gene: TRBV6-1
j_gene: TRBJ1-5
d_gene: TRBD1
abundance: .
CDR3nt: TGTGCCAGCAGTGAAGGACAGGGCTGGCTGCCCCAGCATTTT
CDR3aa: CASSEGQGWLPQHF

v_gene: TRBV28
j_gene: TRBJ2-7
d_gene: .
abundance: .
CDR3nt: TGTGCCAGCAATGTACAGCCAGTCTACGAGCAGTACTTC
CDR3aa: CASNVQPVYEQYF

v_gene: TRBV6-1
j_gene: TRBJ1-5
d_gene: .
abundance: .
CDR3nt: TGTGCCAGCTCGGGGTCCTGGGGAGGGGAACAGCCCCAGCATTTT
CDR3aa: CASSGSWGGEQPQHF

v_gene: TRBV5-1
j_gene: TRBJ2-1
d_gene: TRBD2
abundance: .
CDR3nt: TGCGCCAGCAGCTTGGATCCTAGCGGTGCCCTCTCCTACAATGAGCAGTTCTTC
CDR3aa: CASSLDPSGALSYNEQFF

v_gene: TRBV18
j_gene: TRBJ1-5
d_gene: .
abundance: .
CDR3nt: TGTGCCAGCTCACCCGGCCTCTCCAATCAGCCCCAGCATTTT
CDR3aa: CASSPGLSNQPQHF

v_gene: TRBV5-4
j_gene: TRBJ1-3
d_gene: TRBD1
abundance: .
CDR3nt: TGTGCCAGCAGCTTAAGGGACAGGGAGGCTGGAAACACCATATATTTT
CDR3aa: CASSLRDREAGNTIYF

v_gene: TRBV9
j_gene: TRBJ1-3
d_gene: TRBD1
abundance: once
CDR3nt: TGTGCCAGCAGCCCAGACAGGGGTGGTGGAAACACCATATATTTT
CDR3aa: CASSPDRGGGNTIYF

v_gene: TRBV18
j_gene: TRBJ1-1
d_gene: TRBD1
abundance: once
CDR3nt: TGTGCCAGCTCACAGGGACAGGGGGCGGCCACTGAAGCTTTCTTT
CDR3aa: CASSQGQGAATEAFF

v_gene: TRBV5-6
j_gene: TRBJ1-5
d_gene: TRBD1
abundance: .
CDR3nt: TGTGCCAGCAGCTCCTACGGACAGGAGGTTCAGCCCCAGCATTTT
CDR3aa: CASSSYGQEVQPQHF

v_gene: TRBV27
j_gene: TRBJ2-1
d_gene: .
abundance: .
CDR3nt: TGTGCCAGCGGTCGTATTGGCAGATCCTACAATGAGCAGTTCTTC
CDR3aa: CASGRIGRSYNEQFF

v_gene: TRBV7-2
j_gene: TRBJ1-3
d_gene: .
abundance: .
CDR3nt: TGTGCCAGCAGCCTACAGGGTGGTACTGGAAACACCATATATTTT
CDR3aa: CASSLQGGTGNTIYF

v_gene: TRBV27
j_gene: TRBJ2-2
d_gene: TRBD2
abundance: .
CDR3nt: TGTGCCAGCACCAGGACTAGTCACACCGGGGAGCTGTTTTTT
CDR3aa: CASTRTSHTGELFF

v_gene: TRBV18
j_gene: TRBJ2-7
d_gene: .
abundance: .
CDR3nt: TGTGCCAGCTCACTACCGGAGCGTGTCTCCTACGAGCAGTACTTC
CDR3aa: CASSLPERVSYEQYF

v_gene: TRBV10-3
j_gene: TRBJ2-7
d_gene: TRBD2
abundance: .
CDR3nt: TGTGCCATCAGTGAAGCGGGAGGCGACGAGCAGTACTTC
CDR3aa: CAISEAGGDEQYF

v_gene: TRBV28
j_gene: TRBJ2-2
d_gene: TRBD1
abundance: .
CDR3nt: TGTGCCAGTTTAAGGGACAGCCGCACCGGGGAGCTGTTTTTT
CDR3aa: CASLRDSRTGELFF

v_gene: TRBV18
j_gene: TRBJ1-5
d_gene: .
abundance: few
CDR3nt: TGTGCCAGCTCGGCGGGCAGCAATCAGCCCCAGCATTTT
CDR3aa: CASSAGSNQPQHF

v_gene: TRBV6-1
j_gene: TRBJ2-7
d_gene: .
abundance: .
CDR3nt: TGTGCCAGCAGTGAAAGGCACGGACAGAGTTACTCCTACGAGCAGTACTTC
CDR3aa: CASSERHGQSYSYEQYF

v_gene: TRBV9
j_gene: TRBJ2-1
d_gene: TRBD2
abundance: .
CDR3nt: TGTGCCAGCAGCCCCCTCGGGGGGGCCGTCTACAATGAGCAGTTCTTC
CDR3aa: CASSPLGGAVYNEQFF

v_gene: TRBV9
j_gene: TRBJ2-1
d_gene: TRBD2
abundance: .
CDR3nt: TGTGCCAGCAGCGTGGGGGGGACCTCGGGAAACAATGAGCAGTTCTTC
CDR3aa: CASSVGGTSGNNEQFF

v_gene: TRBV5-1
j_gene: TRBJ2-3
d_gene: TRBD2
abundance: .
CDR3nt: TGCGCCAGCGGACTAGCGCCTTCGGGAGATACGCAGTATTTT
CDR3aa: CASGLAPSGDTQYF

v_gene: TRBV2
j_gene: TRBJ2-7
d_gene: .
abundance: few
CDR3nt: TGTGCCAGCAGTCAGACGCCGGAGTACTTC
CDR3aa: CASSQTPEYF

v_gene: TRBV6-5
j_gene: TRBJ1-2
d_gene: TRBD1
abundance: .
CDR3nt: TGTGCCAGCAGTTACTCGATGGCTACAGGGGATGGCTACACCTTC
CDR3aa: CASSYSMATGDGYTF

v_gene: TRBV29-1
j_gene: TRBJ1-1
d_gene: TRBD1
abundance: .
CDR3nt: TGCAGCGTTTGTTTGGACAGGCTGGGGACTGAAGCTTTCTTT
CDR3aa: CSVCLDRLGTEAFF

v_gene: TRBV5-1
j_gene: TRBJ1-3
d_gene: .
abundance: .
CDR3nt: TGCGCCAGCAGTCCTAATCTTGCCGTCTCTGGAAACACCATATATTTT
CDR3aa: CASSPNLAVSGNTIYF

v_gene: TRBV2
j_gene: TRBJ1-2
d_gene: .
abundance: .
CDR3nt: TGTGCCAGCAGCCCCCTGCAGACAGCTGCCTACACCTTC
CDR3aa: CASSPLQTAAYTF

v_gene: TRBV11-3
j_gene: TRBJ1-4
d_gene: .
abundance: .
CDR3nt: TGTGCCAGCAGCTTAGTCTATTTGGGGCAGGCTAATGAAAAACTGTTTTTT
CDR3aa: CASSLVYLGQANEKLFF

v_gene: TRBV7-2
j_gene: TRBJ1-5
d_gene: .
abundance: .
CDR3nt: TGTGCCAGCAGCTTAGTCCCGGATAATCAGCCCCAGCATTTT
CDR3aa: CASSLVPDNQPQHF

v_gene: TRBV7-3
j_gene: TRBJ1-2
d_gene: .
abundance: .
CDR3nt: TGTGCCAGCAGCCCGGACAGAAACTATGGCTACACCTTC
CDR3aa: CASSPDRNYGYTF

v_gene: TRBV5-1
j_gene: TRBJ1-1
d_gene: TRBD1
abundance: .
CDR3nt: TGCGCCAGCAGCGGGACAGGCACTGAAGCTTTCTTT
CDR3aa: CASSGTGTEAFF